The T cell receptor beta chain described here comes from a study of T cells expressing NK-cell markers. Overall study: Seven HCMV-seropositive donors and one seronegative donor made up the eight sequenced donors.

This CDR3 spans 14 amino acids. Germline V gene data show CDR1 as SNHLY and CDR2 as FYNNEI. The authors generated TCR beta cDNA through 5'RACE template switching with UMIs. TCRdb derives one entry per CDR3 protein from the 5' RACE reads, leaving out DNA. This table holds approximately 170,000 distinct CDR3 sequences. Material for sequencing was blood T cells: a sorted CD56 or NKG2C T cell subset, CD4+ or CD8+ T cells, or bulk PBMC T cells (not recorded which). This TCR came from a man aged 18-75 years in good health. The chain links TRBV2 to TRBJ1-4; the TCRdb call, TRBD1, lacks DNA for checking. The CDR3: CASSEVGAREKLFF.